This TCR beta chain was profiled in a study of blood T cell repertoires in COVID-19. Study context: Spain, Italy and the United States supplied samples that represented acute and convalescent COVID-19.

This CDR3 region has 14 residues. Germline lookup yields CDR1 SEHNR and CDR2 FQNEAQ (reference sequence). V was pared by 6 bases and J by 5 bases, with 5 bases of the junction left unmatched. Seattle participants joined during active infection and were tracked over time. Original methodology: Reference gene primer amplification yielded estimated nucleated cell counts. Repertoires were generated with immunoSEQ multiplex PCR, while TCRdb's copy carries only in-frame clones and drops some. The V and J calls and clone size are taken from that table; D and trimming were inferred from the DNA. The data hold fewer than 700,000 clones, with about 89% observed a single time.

The sequence was collected from a woman aged 45-65 years with COVID-19, enrolled during active disease. The sequenced sample was peripheral blood. The chain is built from TRBV7-9 and TRBJ1-1; 11 nucleotides agree with TRBD1. CDR3: CASRPGQGATEAFF. CDR3 in DNA: TGTGCCAGCAGGCCTGGACAGGGGGCGACTGAAGCTTTCTTT.